One TCR beta chain is described in this entry. Its antigen is unidentified. This sample was taken from a study of cytomegalovirus exposure and HLA in healthy donors. Whole-study findings and limits: It is likely that the observed cluster of highly shared sequence variants was a sequencing artifact.

Trimming pared 6 bases from V and 5 bases from J, leaving 23 bases between. Germline V gene sequence: CDR1 MNHEY, CDR2 SMNVEV (reference sequence). There are 16 residues in the CDR3. The primer mix had 60 Vbeta and 13 Jbeta primers. Sequencing used immunoSEQ multiplex PCR; TCRdb keeps in-frame clones, though not all of them. The sample shows 150,000 to 200,000 clones, around 82% of them seen only once. The TCR was taken from a man aged 18 to 30 in good health and CMV-seronegative. The sequenced sample was PBMCs. V is TRBV27 and J is TRBJ2-7; D perhaps matches TRBD2 (7 bases). CDR3: CASSVRGGEWLHEQYF. The CDR3 DNA reads as TGTGCCAGCAGCGTTAGAGGGGGGGAATGGCTCCACGAGCAGTACTTC.